The following is a TCR beta chain sequence with its context. Its antigen has not been determined. Base quality data are lacking; no much larger clone is found one base away. V is shortened by 0 bases, J by 3 bases, and the region joining them spans 9 bases. The CDR3, from cysteine to phenylalanine, totals 14 residues. Here the CDR3 DNA is all that survives: 42 bases in frame from base 1. The germline V gene yields SGHRS for CDR1 and YFSETQ for CDR2. The sample belongs to a study of control samples from healthy donors and cancer patients (dated by TCRdb to the early 2020s). The method was the immunoSEQ multiplex PCR assay. As stored in TCRdb, this immuneACCESS dataset retains in-frame rearrangements with V and J assigned. A fraction of the clones does not appear; measured against another copy, unresolved V genes explain less than half of the discrepancy, and the remainder lacks a known reason. A total of about 75,000 clones appear in this sample, more than 80% of them only once. The ten largest clones represent more than 12% of the sample.

This TCR came from a man aged 50 to 60 in good health. The sequenced sample consisted of blood. Rearrangement joined TRBV5-1 to TRBJ2-5; the best D guess is TRBD1, with 6 bases matching. The CDR3 protein sequence reads: CASSLDRAEETQYF. The nucleotide sequence is TGCGCCAGCAGCTTGGACAGGGCTGAAGAGACCCAGTACTTC.